A single sample is the source of the 10 T cell receptor beta chains below, sequenced in a study of CD8+CD57+ T cells in acquired aplastic anemia. Genomic DNA was employed as the template in profiling TCR beta VDJ and CDR3. TCRdb itself ran the reads through MiXCR, one entry per CDR3 protein. This sample carries a few hundred thousand distinct CDR3 sequences, around 32% of them seen once, and the ten largest clones take 0.82%. By flow cytometry, patients selected for sequencing had shown an expansion of CD8+CD57+ cells. The material sequenced was sorted CD4+, CD8+, or CD8+CD57+ T cells (not recorded which) from PBMCs. Receptors originate from a human donor with aplastic anemia.

V and J are TRBV5-6 and TRBJ1-2; 9 bases agree with TRBD1. Trimming at V came to 1 base and at J to 0 bases, leaving 10 bases not matched to a gene. CDR1 is SGHDT and CDR2 is YYEEEE in the germline V gene. This CDR3 spans 18 amino acids. CDR3 sequence reads: CASSLSPGTGPSNYGYTF. The CDR3 DNA reads as TGTGCCAGCAGCTTGAGTCCCGGGACAGGGCCCTCTAACTATGGCTACACCTTC.

About this clonotype: Given a much more abundant clone one base away, this may be a read error. The gene calls are TRBV7-6 and TRBJ1-1, with D hard to call. From germline, CDR1 is SGHVS and CDR2 FNYEAQ. V lost 5 bases and J 3 bases, leaving 10 bases between the germline ends. CDR3 length equals 13 residues. The CDR3 bases are TGTGCCAGCAGCCCGCGGCTGGACACTGAAGCTTTCTTT. This sequence encodes CASSPRLDTEAFF.

This rearrangement joins TRBV6-1 to TRBJ1-2; tentatively, D is TRBD1 (5 bases). The length of the CDR3 is 16 residues. Germline V CDR1 and CDR2: MNHNS, SASEGT. The germline V and J ends were trimmed by 7 bases and 4 bases, with 22 bases remaining between them. In nucleotides, the CDR3 is TGTGCCAGCACCCAAGGAGGGACGAGGCAATTCTATGGCTACACCTTC. Translating gives CASTQGGTRQFYGYTF.

This clonotype came up many times. This sequence joins TRBV9 and TRBJ2-7, with 9 bases that match TRBD1. This CDR3 has 15 residues. Trimming removed 3 bases from V and 3 bases from J; junction bases left unmatched: 7. CDR1 and CDR2 from the germline V gene are SGDLS and YYNGEE. CDR3 nucleotides: TGTGCCAGCAGCGGATTCGGGACAGGGCACTACGAGCAGTACTTC. Translated: CASSGFGTGHYEQYF.

The chain recombines TRBV29-1 with TRBJ2-7; D may match TRBD1 or TRBD2 (7 bases each). Germline assignment: CDR1 SQVTM and CDR2 ANQGSEA. With 6 bases removed from V and 0 bases from J, the gap between germline ends came to 18 bases. The CDR3 sequence is 15 residues long. The CDR3 sequence: CSVVDGGDSSYEQYF. The CDR3 DNA reads TGCAGCGTGGTTGATGGGGGGGACAGCTCCTACGAGCAGTACTTC.

This clonotype was recorded many times. The chain recombines TRBV7-9 with TRBJ1-4, with 9 positions matching TRBD1. With V trimmed by 4 bases and J by 8 bases, 5 bases remained unmatched. Germline values: CDR1 SEHNR, CDR2 FQNEAQ (reference sequence). The CDR3 consists of 14 residues. The CDR3: CASSSGTGNEKLFF. The CDR3 nucleotides are TGTGCCAGCAGCTCCGGGACAGGGAACGAAAAACTGTTTTTT.

There are many counts of this clonotype. CDR3 sequence (DNA): TGCAGTGCTAGAGATCTGAGACCGTTAACCTACGAGCAGTACTTC. As protein: CSARDLRPLTYEQYF. V usage is TRBV20-1 and J usage is TRBJ2-7; D gene ambiguous. The CDR3 covers 15 residues. Germline V CDR1 and CDR2: DFQATT, SNEGSKA (reference sequence). V was shortened by 0 bases and J by 2 bases, with 14 bases between the two germline ends.

The chain has TRBV7-3 and TRBJ2-5, with 7 bases aligning to TRBD2. V was clipped by 5 bases and J by 5 bases; unmatched bases: 14. Germline V gives CDR1 SGHTA, CDR2 FQGTGA. This CDR3 contains 16 residues. The CDR3 here is CASSPGDYPYGETQYF. The CDR3 DNA reads TGTGCCAGCAGCCCGGGGGACTACCCATACGGGGAGACCCAGTACTTC.

The chain employs TRBV25-1 and TRBJ2-7; D may correspond to TRBD1 or TRBD2 (5 bases each). This CDR3 region has 16 residues. Between the trimmed V and J ends, which lost 8 bases and 2 bases, there was a span of 22 bases. Germline-derived CDR1 and CDR2 are MGHDK and SYGVNS. The CDR3 sequence: CASVELRDGVTYEQYF. The CDR3, as DNA: TGTGCCAGCGTTGAACTCCGGGACGGAGTAACCTACGAGCAGTACTTC.

The J gene is TRBJ1-5, the V gene TRBV5-1; 7 positions match TRBD1. In germline, CDR1 is SGHRS, CDR2 YFSETQ. CDR3 size: 14 residues. Trimming at V came to 3 bases and at J to 0 bases, leaving 0 bases not matched to a gene. This CDR3 reads CASSWDSSNQPQHF. CDR3 sequence (DNA): TGCGCCAGCAGCTGGGACAGTAGCAATCAGCCCCAGCATTTT.